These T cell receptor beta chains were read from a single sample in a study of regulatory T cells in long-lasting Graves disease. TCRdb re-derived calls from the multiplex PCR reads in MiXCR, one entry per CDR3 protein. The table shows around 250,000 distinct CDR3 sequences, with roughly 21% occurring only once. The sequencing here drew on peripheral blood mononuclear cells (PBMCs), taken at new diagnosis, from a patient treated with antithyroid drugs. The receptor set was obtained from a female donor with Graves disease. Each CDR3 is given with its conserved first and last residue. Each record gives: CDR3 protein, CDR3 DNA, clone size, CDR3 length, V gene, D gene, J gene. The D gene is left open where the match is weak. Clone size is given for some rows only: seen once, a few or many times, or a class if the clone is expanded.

CASGFRARGGELFF,TGTGCTAGTGGTTTCAGGGCAAGAGGCGGGGAGCTGTTTTTT,many,14,TRBV12-5,NA,TRBJ2-2
CSLTEATEAFF,TGCAGCCTGACTGAGGCCACTGAAGCTTTCTTT,few,11,TRBV29-1,NA,TRBJ1-1
CSASQLAGGTDTQYF,TGCAGTGCTAGTCAGCTAGCGGGGGGCACAGATACGCAGTATTTT,many,15,TRBV20-1,TRBD2,TRBJ2-3
CASSLAGAGSSSYNEQFF,TGTGCCAGCAGCTTAGCTGGGGCGGGGTCCAGCTCCTACAATGAGCAGTTCTTC,many,18,TRBV7-6,NA,TRBJ2-1
CASSYAGDTQYF,TGTGCCAGCAGTTATGCGGGGGATACGCAGTATTTT,NA,12,TRBV7-2,NA,TRBJ2-3
CASSQGRTAGEQYF,TGCGCCAGCAGCCAAGGGAGGACAGCGGGAGAGCAGTACTTC,many,14,TRBV4-1,NA,TRBJ2-7
CASLESGIPHEQYF,TGTGCCAGCCTTGAATCTGGGATCCCCCACGAGCAGTACTTC,many,14,TRBV7-9,NA,TRBJ2-7
CAWMGPGQGVYEQYF,TGTGCCTGGATGGGTCCGGGACAGGGGGTCTACGAGCAGTACTTC,NA,15,TRBV30,TRBD1,TRBJ2-7
CASSLEYLRTGDYNEQFF,TGTGCCAGCAGCTTAGAGTATCTAAGGACAGGGGACTACAATGAGCAGTTCTTC,many,18,TRBV7-8,TRBD1,TRBJ2-1
CASKGRGEGRSRYNEQFF,TGTGCCAGCAAGGGAAGGGGGGAGGGGCGAAGTCGGTACAATGAGCAGTTCTTC,few,18,TRBV6-1,NA,TRBJ2-1
CASSPGIREQGAEAFF,TGTGCCAGCTCACCGGGTATACGTGAACAGGGCGCTGAAGCTTTCTTT,many,16,TRBV18,NA,TRBJ1-1
CASSESRLAGKETQYF,TGCGCCAGCAGTGAGTCAAGACTAGCGGGTAAAGAGACCCAGTACTTC,many,16,TRBV10-2,TRBD2,TRBJ2-5
CASIGRPGELFF,TGTGCCAGCATTGGCCGCCCCGGGGAGCTGTTTTTT,few,12,TRBV6-4,NA,TRBJ2-2
CASSLAGTSRYNEQFF,TGTGCCAGCAGTCTAGCCGGGACTAGCAGATACAATGAGCAGTTCTTC,NA,16,TRBV6-1,TRBD2,TRBJ2-1
CATSDLLAGAGTDTQYF,TGTGCCACCAGTGATTTGCTAGCGGGAGCAGGCACAGATACGCAGTATTTT,NA,17,TRBV24-1,TRBD2,TRBJ2-3
CATLSPNEKLFF,TGTGCCACCCTTTCCCCAAATGAAAAACTGTTTTTT,few,12,TRBV27,NA,TRBJ1-4
CASSEGTVYNSPLHF,TGTGCCAGCAGCGAGGGGACAGTTTATAATTCACCCCTCCACTTT,NA,15,TRBV11-3,TRBD1,TRBJ1-6
CASRPQGTPYEQYF,TGTGCCAGTAGGCCTCAGGGTACCCCCTACGAGCAGTACTTC,many,14,TRBV11-3,NA,TRBJ2-7
CSARDRLAGQETQYF,TGCAGTGCTAGAGACCGACTAGCGGGGCAAGAGACCCAGTACTTC,NA,15,TRBV20-1,TRBD2,TRBJ2-5
CASSWSGLNTEAFF,TGTGCCAGCTCCTGGTCGGGTTTGAACACTGAAGCTTTCTTT,many,14,TRBV6-1,NA,TRBJ1-1
CASSLAKLAGRYEQYF,TGTGCCAGCAGCTTAGCGAAACTAGCGGGCCGCTACGAGCAGTACTTC,many,16,TRBV7-9,TRBD2,TRBJ2-7
CSALEGDEKLFF,TGCAGCGCATTGGAGGGGGATGAAAAACTGTTTTTT,many,12,TRBV29-1,NA,TRBJ1-4
CASSQDLWGAGNTIYF,TGTGCCAGCAGCCAAGATTTATGGGGGGCTGGAAACACCATATATTTT,NA,16,TRBV7-7,NA,TRBJ1-3
CASSSDSGNTIYF,TGTGCCAGCTCAAGTGACAGTGGAAACACCATATATTTT,many,13,TRBV18,NA,TRBJ1-3
CASSAGVQGVGYTF,TGTGCCAGCAGCGCTGGGGTACAGGGAGTTGGCTACACCTTC,few,14,TRBV5-5,NA,TRBJ1-2